Below are 9 T cell receptor beta chains sequenced from a single sample in a study of STAT5B mutations in CD4+ large granular lymphocyte leukemia. Sequencing was performed with immunoSEQ multiplex PCR; in TCRdb, only in-frame clones are kept and a portion is missing. The sample shows about 40,000 clones, 81% of them seen only once. The specimen sequenced was CD4+ T cells from blood buffy coats. These receptors were collected from a human donor in good health.

The chain has TRBV5-8 and TRBJ1-2, with a weak D call TRBD1 (5 bases). The CDR3 consists of 12 residues. V was shortened by 3 bases and J by 4 bases, with 7 bases between the two germline ends. Germline V gene data show CDR1 as SGHTS and CDR2 as YDEGEE. CDR3 protein: CASSSGGYGYTF. CDR3 coding DNA: TGTGCCAGCAGCTCTGGGGGCTATGGCTACACCTTC.

The chain combines TRBV7-2 with TRBJ1-2; no firm D call. V was clipped by 6 bases and J by 9 bases, with 14 bases between them. Germline V lookup: CDR1 SGHTA, CDR2 FQGNSA. CDR3 length: 12 amino acids. The CDR3 region is CASRLTMTSYTF. As DNA, the CDR3 is TGTGCCAGCAGACTAACAATGACGAGCTACACCTTC.

This chain joins TRBV6-5 and TRBJ1-2; the D is unclear. V lost 6 bases and J lost 1, with 9 bases in between. CDR3 length: 13 amino acids. Per germline, CDR1 MNHEY and CDR2 SVGAGI. The DNA of the CDR3 is TGTGCCAGCAGCTCTTCCCTTAACTATGGCTACACCTTC. This translates into CASSSSLNYGYTF.

In its sample, this clone was seen a few times. The chain employs TRBV9 and TRBJ1-4, with D unclear. Trimming took 0 bases from V and 0 from J, leaving 3 bases between them. The CDR3 runs to 14 residues. The germline V gene has CDR1 SGDLS and CDR2 YYNGEE. The CDR3 coding sequence is TGTGCCAGCAGCGTAGGGGCAACTAATGAAAAACTGTTTTTT. Translated, it gives CASSVGATNEKLFF.

About this clone itself: One end of the junction is discordant with germline, which a read error may explain. The sample holds other DNA sequences that translate to the same CDR3. This chain connects TRBV5-4 to TRBJ1-2, with TRBD1 matching over 9 bases. This CDR3 has 14 residues. Per the germline V gene, CDR1 is SGHNT and CDR2 is YYREEE (reference sequence). The CDR3 reads CASSRDRENYGYTF. CDR3 in DNA: TGTGCCAGCAGCCGGGACAGGGAGAACTACGGCTACACCTTC.

The V call is TRBV27, the J call TRBJ1-5; no clear D gene. The CDR3 covers 14 residues. The V gene lost 6 bases and the J gene lost 2 bases, with 11 bases spanning the gap. CDR1 is MNHEY and CDR2 is SMNVEV in the germline V gene (reference sequence). The chain's CDR3 is CASRGWAGNQPQHF. The DNA for the CDR3 is TGTGCCAGCAGGGGGTGGGCAGGCAATCAGCCCCAGCATTTT.

This sequence joins TRBV4-3 and TRBJ2-1; D is ambiguous. V gave up 1 base and J gave up 6 bases, with 13 bases separating them. The CDR3 is made up of 15 amino acids. Germline assignment: CDR1 LGHNA and CDR2 YSLEER. This chain's CDR3 is CASSQGQNFLNEQFF. CDR3 sequence (DNA): TGCGCCAGCAGCCAAGGGCAGAATTTTCTCAATGAGCAGTTCTTC.

This chain links TRBV14 with TRBJ1-2, with D uncertain. The CDR3 spans 17 residues. Germline values: CDR1 SGHDN, CDR2 FVKESK. V was shortened by 0 bases and J by 4 bases, with 18 bases between the two germline ends. Here the CDR3 DNA reads TGTGCCAGCAGCCAAGAGAAGGCGGCGGGAGGTTTCTATGGCTACACCTTC. It translates to CASSQEKAAGGFYGYTF.

The V call is TRBV11-2, the J call TRBJ2-1, with 10 bases that match TRBD2. Germline V gene lookup returns CDR1 SGHAT and CDR2 FQNNGV. The CDR3 spans 16 residues. J lost 3 bases, V lost 3 bases, and 5 bases had no gene match. The CDR3 spells CASSFLAGGVYNEQFF. CDR3 nucleotides: TGTGCCAGCAGCTTCTTAGCGGGAGGCGTCTACAATGAGCAGTTCTTC.